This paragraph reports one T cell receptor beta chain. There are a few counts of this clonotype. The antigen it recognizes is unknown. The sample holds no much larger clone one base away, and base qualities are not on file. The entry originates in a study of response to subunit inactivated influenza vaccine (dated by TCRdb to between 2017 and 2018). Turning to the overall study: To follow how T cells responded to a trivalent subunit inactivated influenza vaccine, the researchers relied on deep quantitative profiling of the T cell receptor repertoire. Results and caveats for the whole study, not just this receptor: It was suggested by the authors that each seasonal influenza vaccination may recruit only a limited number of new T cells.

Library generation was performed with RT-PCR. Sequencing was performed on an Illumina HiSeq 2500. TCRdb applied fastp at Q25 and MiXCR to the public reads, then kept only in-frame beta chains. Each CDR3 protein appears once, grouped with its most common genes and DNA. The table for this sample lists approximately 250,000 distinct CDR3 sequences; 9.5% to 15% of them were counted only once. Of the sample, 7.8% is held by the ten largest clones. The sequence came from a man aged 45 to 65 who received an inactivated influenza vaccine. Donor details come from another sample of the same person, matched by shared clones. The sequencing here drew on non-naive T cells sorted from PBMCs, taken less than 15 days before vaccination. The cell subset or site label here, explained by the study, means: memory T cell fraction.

The CDR3 reads CASSIEPQNIQYF. The sequenced DNA: TGTGCCAGTAGTATAGAGCCTCAAAACATTCAGTACTTC. The rearrangement combines TRBV19 with TRBJ2-4, with the D gene call left open. The CDR3 goes from the cysteine to the phenylalanine over 13 residues. Only CDR3 DNA is held: 39 bases, read in frame from base 1. CDR1 and CDR2, per the germline V gene (reference sequence), are LNHDA and SQIVND. V and J are truncated by 0 bases and 5 bases respectively, leaving an intervening sequence of 5 bases. Full variable domain (CDR3 extended with the reference TRBV19 and TRBJ2-4 proteins): DGGITQSPKYLFRKEGQNVTLSCEQNLNHDAMYWYRQDPGQGLRLIYYSQIVNDFQKGDIAEGYSVSREKKESFPLTVTSAQKNPTAFYLCASSIEPQNIQYFGAGTRLSVL.